A selection of T cell receptor beta chains follows, all from one sample in a study of CD8+ T cells in alopecia areata. Sequencing was performed with immunoSEQ multiplex PCR; in TCRdb, only in-frame clones are kept and a portion is missing. Found here are 190,000 or so clones, approximately 56% of them singletons; the top ten hold 3% to 3.5%. Sequenced here: CD4+ T cells sorted from blood, sampled at week 4, from a patient treated with tofacitinib. These receptors originate from a human donor with alopecia areata. CDR3s include the opening cysteine and the closing phenylalanine or tryptophan. The D gene is left open where the match is weak. The size field is filled for only some rows; it gives once, few, many or a size class.

v_call: TRBV4-1; cdr3_length: 15; d_call: .; clone_size: once; j_call: TRBJ1-6; cdr3_aa: CASSQVPGSNSPLHF; cdr3_nt: TGCGCCAGCAGCCAAGTTCCAGGATCGAATTCACCCCTCCACTTT
v_call: TRBV30; cdr3_length: 14; d_call: .; clone_size: .; j_call: TRBJ1-5; cdr3_aa: CAWSVLAGGQPQHF; cdr3_nt: TGTGCCTGGAGTGTACTGGCGGGGGGGCAGCCCCAGCATTTT
v_call: TRBV30; cdr3_length: 12; d_call: TRBD1; clone_size: .; j_call: TRBJ1-2; cdr3_aa: CACYGQDYGYTF; cdr3_nt: TGTGCCTGCTACGGACAGGACTATGGCTACACCTTC
v_call: TRBV4-3; cdr3_length: 13; d_call: .; clone_size: .; j_call: TRBJ1-5; cdr3_aa: CASSSTRDTPQHF; cdr3_nt: TGCGCCAGCAGCTCTACGCGGGACACCCCCCAGCATTTT
v_call: TRBV5-4; cdr3_length: 13; d_call: .; clone_size: once; j_call: TRBJ2-5; cdr3_aa: CASSSGRQETQYF; cdr3_nt: TGTGCCAGCAGCTCCGGCCGACAAGAGACCCAGTACTTC
v_call: TRBV30; cdr3_length: 15; d_call: TRBD1; clone_size: .; j_call: TRBJ1-2; cdr3_aa: CAWSRGSNYGYNIAF; cdr3_nt: TGTGCCTGGAGCAGGGGGTCTAACTATGGCTACAATATTGCCTTC
v_call: TRBV7-9; cdr3_length: 12; d_call: .; clone_size: .; j_call: TRBJ2-7; cdr3_aa: CASSSSRSEQYF; cdr3_nt: TGTGCCAGCAGCTCCTCCCGGAGCGAGCAGTACTTC
v_call: TRBV7-6; cdr3_length: 18; d_call: TRBD1; clone_size: .; j_call: TRBJ1-3; cdr3_aa: CASSLEGQGWSSGNTIYF; cdr3_nt: TGTGCCAGCAGCTTAGAGGGACAGGGTTGGAGCTCTGGAAACACCATATATTTT
v_call: TRBV6-5; cdr3_length: 14; d_call: .; clone_size: .; j_call: TRBJ1-1; cdr3_aa: CASSYSAANTEAFF; cdr3_nt: TGTGCCAGCAGTTACTCCGCGGCGAACACTGAAGCTTTCTTT
v_call: TRBV7-3; cdr3_length: 13; d_call: .; clone_size: .; j_call: TRBJ1-2; cdr3_aa: CASSLNMGDGYTF; cdr3_nt: TGTGCCAGCAGCTTAAACATGGGAGATGGCTACACCTTC
v_call: TRBV6-6; cdr3_length: 13; d_call: .; clone_size: few; j_call: TRBJ1-1; cdr3_aa: CASTRDLNTEAFF; cdr3_nt: TGTGCCAGCACGCGGGATCTGAACACTGAAGCTTTCTTT
v_call: TRBV6-5; cdr3_length: 13; d_call: .; clone_size: .; j_call: TRBJ1-1; cdr3_aa: CASWRKRGTEAFF; cdr3_nt: TGTGCCAGCTGGAGGAAACGGGGAACTGAAGCTTTCTTT